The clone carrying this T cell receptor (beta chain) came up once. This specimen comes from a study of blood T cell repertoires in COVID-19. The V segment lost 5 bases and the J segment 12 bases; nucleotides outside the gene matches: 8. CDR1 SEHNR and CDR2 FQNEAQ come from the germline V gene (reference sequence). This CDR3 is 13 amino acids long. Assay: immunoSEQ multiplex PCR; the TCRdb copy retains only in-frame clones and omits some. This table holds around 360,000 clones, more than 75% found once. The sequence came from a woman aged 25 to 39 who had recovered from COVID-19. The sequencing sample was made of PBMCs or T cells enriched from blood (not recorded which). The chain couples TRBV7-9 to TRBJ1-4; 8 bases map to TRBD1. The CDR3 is CASSNHPGQELFF. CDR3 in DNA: TGTGCCAGCAGCAATCACCCGGGACAGGAACTGTTTTTT.